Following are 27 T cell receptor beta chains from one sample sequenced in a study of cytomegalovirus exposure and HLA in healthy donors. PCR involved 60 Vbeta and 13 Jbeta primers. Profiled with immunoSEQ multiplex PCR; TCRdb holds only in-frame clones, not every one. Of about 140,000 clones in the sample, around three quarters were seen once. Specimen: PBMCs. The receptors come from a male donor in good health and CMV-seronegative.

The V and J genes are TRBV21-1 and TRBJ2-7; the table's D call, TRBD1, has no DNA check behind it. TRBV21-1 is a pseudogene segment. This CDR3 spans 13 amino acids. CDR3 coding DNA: TGTGCCAGCAGGGAGGGACAGGACTACGAGCAGTACTTC. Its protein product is CASREGQDYEQYF.

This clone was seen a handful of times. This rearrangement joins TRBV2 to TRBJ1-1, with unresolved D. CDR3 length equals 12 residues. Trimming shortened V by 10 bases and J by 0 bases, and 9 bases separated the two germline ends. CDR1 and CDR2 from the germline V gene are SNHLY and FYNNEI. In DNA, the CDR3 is TGTGCCACCCGAGTAATGAACACTGAAGCTTTCTTT. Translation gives CATRVMNTEAFF.

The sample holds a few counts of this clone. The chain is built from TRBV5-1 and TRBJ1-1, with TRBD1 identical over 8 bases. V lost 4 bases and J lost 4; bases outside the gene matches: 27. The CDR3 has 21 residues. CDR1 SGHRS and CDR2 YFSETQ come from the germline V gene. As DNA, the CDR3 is TGCGCCAGCAGCCGCTTCCGTGGGGGCAGACAGGGGTTGGACGAAATCACTGAAGCTTTCTTT. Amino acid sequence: CASSRFRGGRQGLDEITEAFF.

CDR3 sequence (DNA): TGTGCCAGCAGCTTAGGAAACAGGGGGCGCGGAGAGACCCAGTACTTC. Translated, it gives CASSLGNRGRGETQYF. The V call is TRBV7-8, the J call TRBJ2-5; 9 bases fit TRBD1. Per the germline V gene, CDR1 is SGHVS and CDR2 is FQNEAQ. The CDR3 is 16 residues long. The trim removed 1 base at V and 4 bases at J, leaving 7 bases unmatched.

Written as DNA, the CDR3 is TGTGCCAGCAGCTTCATGAGGAACACTGAAGCTTTCTTT. It codes for CASSFMRNTEAFF. The V call is TRBV7-2, the J call TRBJ1-1; D is uncertain. CDR1 is SGHTA, CDR2 FQGNSA, per germline. Deletions cut 3 bases from V and 1 base from J, with 6 bases between. The CDR3 totals 13 residues.

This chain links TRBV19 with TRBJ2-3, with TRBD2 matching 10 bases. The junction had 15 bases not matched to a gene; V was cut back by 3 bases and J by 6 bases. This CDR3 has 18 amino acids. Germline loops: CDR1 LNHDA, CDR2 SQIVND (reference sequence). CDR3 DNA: TGTGCCAGTAGTATCAGCATTGGAGCGGGGGGGCTCAGGGATACGCAGTATTTT. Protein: CASSISIGAGGLRDTQYF.

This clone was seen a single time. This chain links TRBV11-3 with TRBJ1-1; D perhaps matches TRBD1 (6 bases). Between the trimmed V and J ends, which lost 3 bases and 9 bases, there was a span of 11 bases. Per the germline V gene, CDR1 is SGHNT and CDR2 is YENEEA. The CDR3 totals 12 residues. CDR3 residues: CASSFPGGKAFF. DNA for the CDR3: TGTGCCAGCAGCTTCCCGGGGGGCAAAGCTTTCTTT.

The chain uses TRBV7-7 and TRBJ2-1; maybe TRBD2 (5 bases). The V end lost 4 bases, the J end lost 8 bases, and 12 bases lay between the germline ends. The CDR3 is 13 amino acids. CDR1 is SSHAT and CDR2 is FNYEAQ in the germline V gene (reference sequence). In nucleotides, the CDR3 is TGTGCCAGCAGCTCCAGACTAAACGATGAGCAGTTCTTC. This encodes CASSSRLNDEQFF.

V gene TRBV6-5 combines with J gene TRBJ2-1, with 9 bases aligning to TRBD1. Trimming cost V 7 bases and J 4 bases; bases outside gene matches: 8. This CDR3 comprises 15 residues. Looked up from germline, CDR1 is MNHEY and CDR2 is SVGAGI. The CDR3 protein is CASTRGTGPYNEQFF. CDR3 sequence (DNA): TGTGCCAGCACCCGAGGGACAGGGCCATACAATGAGCAGTTCTTC.

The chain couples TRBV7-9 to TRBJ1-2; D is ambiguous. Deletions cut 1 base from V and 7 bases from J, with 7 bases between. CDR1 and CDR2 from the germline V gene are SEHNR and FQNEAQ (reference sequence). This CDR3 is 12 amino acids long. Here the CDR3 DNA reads TGTGCCAGCAGCTTAGTCAGCGGTGGCTACACCTTC. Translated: CASSLVSGGYTF. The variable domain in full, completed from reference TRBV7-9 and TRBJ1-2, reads DTGVSQNPRHKITKRGQNVTFRCDPISEHNRLYWYRQTLGQGPEFLTYFQNEAQLEKSRLLSDRFSAERPKGSFSTLEIQRTEQGDSAMYLCASSLVSGGYTFGSGTRLTVV.

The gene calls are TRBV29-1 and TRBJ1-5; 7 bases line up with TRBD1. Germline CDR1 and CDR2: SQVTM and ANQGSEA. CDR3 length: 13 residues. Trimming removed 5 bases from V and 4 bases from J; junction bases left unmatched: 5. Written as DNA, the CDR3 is TGCAGCGTTAGGGACAGTGAAAATCAGCCCCAGCATTTT. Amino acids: CSVRDSENQPQHF.

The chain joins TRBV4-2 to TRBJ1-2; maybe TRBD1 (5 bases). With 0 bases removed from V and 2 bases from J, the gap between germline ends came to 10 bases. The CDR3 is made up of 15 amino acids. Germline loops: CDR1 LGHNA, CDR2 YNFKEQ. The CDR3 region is CASSQDPSGNYGYTF. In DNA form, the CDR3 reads TGTGCCAGCAGCCAAGATCCGTCAGGGAACTATGGCTACACCTTC.

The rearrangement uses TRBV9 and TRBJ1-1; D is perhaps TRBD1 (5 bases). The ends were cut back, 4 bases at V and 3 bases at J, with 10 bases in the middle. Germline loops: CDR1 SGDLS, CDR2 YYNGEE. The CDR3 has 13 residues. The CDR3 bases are TGTGCCAGCAGCCTCGGGGGGGACACTGAAGCTTTCTTT. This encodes CASSLGGDTEAFF. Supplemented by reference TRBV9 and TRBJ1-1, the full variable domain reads DSGVTQTPKHLITATGQRVTLRCSPRSGDLSVYWYQQSLDQGLQFLIQYYNGEERAKGNILERFSAQQFPDLHSELNLSSLELGDSALYFCASSLGGDTEAFFGQGTRLTVV.

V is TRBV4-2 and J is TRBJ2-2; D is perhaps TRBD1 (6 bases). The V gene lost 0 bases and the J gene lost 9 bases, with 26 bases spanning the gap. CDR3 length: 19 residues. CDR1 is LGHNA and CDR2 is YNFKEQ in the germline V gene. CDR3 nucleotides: TGTGCCAGCAGCCAAGATCTTGCCACAGATGTGACAGGCTACCGGGAGCTGTTTTTT. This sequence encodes CASSQDLATDVTGYRELFF.

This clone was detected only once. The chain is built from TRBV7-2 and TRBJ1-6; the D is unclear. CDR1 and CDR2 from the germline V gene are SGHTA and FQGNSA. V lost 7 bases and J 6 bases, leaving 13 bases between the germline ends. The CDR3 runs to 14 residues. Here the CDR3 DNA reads TGTGCCAGCAATATCGGGGTACTTAATTCACCCCTCCACTTT. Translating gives CASNIGVLNSPLHF.

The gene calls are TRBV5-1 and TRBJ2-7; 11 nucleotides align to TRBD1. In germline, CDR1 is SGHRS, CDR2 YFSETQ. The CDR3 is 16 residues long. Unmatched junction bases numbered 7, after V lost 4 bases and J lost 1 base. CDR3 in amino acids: CASSPRGTGGSYEQYF. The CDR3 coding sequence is TGCGCCAGCAGCCCCAGGGGGACAGGGGGTTCCTACGAGCAGTACTTC.

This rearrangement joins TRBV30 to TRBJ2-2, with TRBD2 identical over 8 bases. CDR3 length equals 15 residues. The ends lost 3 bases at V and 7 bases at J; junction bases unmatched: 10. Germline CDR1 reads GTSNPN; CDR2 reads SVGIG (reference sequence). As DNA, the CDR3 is TGTGCCTGGAGGGCCTTGCGGGGGGCCGGCGGGGAGCTGTTTTTT. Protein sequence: CAWRALRGAGGELFF.

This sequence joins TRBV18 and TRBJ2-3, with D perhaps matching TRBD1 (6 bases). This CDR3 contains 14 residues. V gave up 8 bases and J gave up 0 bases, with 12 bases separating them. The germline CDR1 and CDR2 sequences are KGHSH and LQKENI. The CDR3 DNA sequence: TGTGCCAGCCCGTTACAGGGAAGCACAGATACGCAGTATTTT. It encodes CASPLQGSTDTQYF.

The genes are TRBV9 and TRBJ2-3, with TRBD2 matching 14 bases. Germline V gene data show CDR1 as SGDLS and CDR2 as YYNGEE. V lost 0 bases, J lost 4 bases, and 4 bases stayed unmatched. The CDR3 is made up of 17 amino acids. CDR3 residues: CASSVVGLAGDADTQYF. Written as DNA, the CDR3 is TGTGCCAGCAGCGTAGTGGGACTAGCGGGAGATGCAGATACGCAGTATTTT.

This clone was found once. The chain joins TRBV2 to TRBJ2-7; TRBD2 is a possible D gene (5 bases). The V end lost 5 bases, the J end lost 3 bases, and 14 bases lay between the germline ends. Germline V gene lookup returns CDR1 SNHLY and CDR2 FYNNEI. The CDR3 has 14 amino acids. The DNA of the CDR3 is TGTGCCAGCAGTTTTCGCAACCGGGACTACGAGCAGTACTTC. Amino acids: CASSFRNRDYEQYF.

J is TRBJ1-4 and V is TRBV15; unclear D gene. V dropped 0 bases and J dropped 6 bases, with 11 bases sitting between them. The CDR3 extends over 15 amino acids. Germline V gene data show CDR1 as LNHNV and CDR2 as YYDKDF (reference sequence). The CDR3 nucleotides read TGTGCCACCAGCAGAGAGAAGGCAGGCGATGAAAAACTGTTTTTT. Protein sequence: CATSREKAGDEKLFF.

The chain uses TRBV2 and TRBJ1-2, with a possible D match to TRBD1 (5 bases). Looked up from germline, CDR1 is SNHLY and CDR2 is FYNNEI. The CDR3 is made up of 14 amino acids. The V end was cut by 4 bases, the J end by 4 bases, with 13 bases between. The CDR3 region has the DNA TGTGCCAGCAGTGGAAGTGAAAGGGGCTATGGCTACACCTTC. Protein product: CASSGSERGYGYTF.

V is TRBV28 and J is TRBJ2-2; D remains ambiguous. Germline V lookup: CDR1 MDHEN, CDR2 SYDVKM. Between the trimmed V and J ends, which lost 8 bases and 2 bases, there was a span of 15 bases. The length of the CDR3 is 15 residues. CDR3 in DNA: TGTGCCAGCGCATCCAGACTCCCCAACACCGGGGAGCTGTTTTTT. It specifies CASASRLPNTGELFF.

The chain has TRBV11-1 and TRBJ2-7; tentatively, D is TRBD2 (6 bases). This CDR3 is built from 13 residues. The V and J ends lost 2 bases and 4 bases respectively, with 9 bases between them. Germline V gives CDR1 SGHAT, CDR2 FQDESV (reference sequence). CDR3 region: CASSLFGGYEQYF. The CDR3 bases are TGTGCCAGCAGCTTATTTGGGGGGTACGAGCAGTACTTC.

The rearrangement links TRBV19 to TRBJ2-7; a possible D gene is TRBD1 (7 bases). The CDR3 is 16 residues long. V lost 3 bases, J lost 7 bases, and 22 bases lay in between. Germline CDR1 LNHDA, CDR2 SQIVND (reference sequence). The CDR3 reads CASSIPTGGGVGEQYF. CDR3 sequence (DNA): TGTGCCAGTAGTATCCCTACCGGAGGGGGCGTAGGGGAGCAGTACTTC.

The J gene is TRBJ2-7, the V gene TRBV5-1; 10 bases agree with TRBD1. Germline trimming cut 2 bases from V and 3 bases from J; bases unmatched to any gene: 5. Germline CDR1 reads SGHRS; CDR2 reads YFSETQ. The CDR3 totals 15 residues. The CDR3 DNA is TGCGCCAGCAGCTTAGCAGGACAGGGGGGCTACGAGCAGTACTTC. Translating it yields CASSLAGQGGYEQYF.

In nucleotides, the CDR3 is TGTGCCAGCAGTTACTCGCCAGGGGACTCCTACGAGCAGTACTTC. Amino acid sequence: CASSYSPGDSYEQYF. This chain links TRBV6-6 with TRBJ2-7; D may be TRBD1 (6 bases). Germline lookup yields CDR1 MNHNY and CDR2 SVGAGI (reference sequence). CDR3 length: 15 amino acids. Trimming shortened V by 0 bases and J by 0 bases, and 9 bases separated the two germline ends.